These 21 T cell receptor beta chains came from one sample sequenced in a study of cytomegalovirus exposure and HLA in healthy donors (TCRdb year 2017). Library preparation was by the immunoSEQ multiplex PCR assay. For the multiplex PCR, a mixture combining 60 forward primers for TCR Vbeta segments and 13 reverse primers for TCR Jbeta segments was used. This immuneACCESS table, as held by TCRdb, lists in-frame sequences with V and J called but not all clones. Of the missing ones, under half trace to an unresolved V gene in checked studies; the others have no known cause. Across this sample there are tens of thousands of clones, with about 77% seen only once. The ten largest clones capture 2.5% to 3% of the sample. The specimen sequenced was PBMCs. The receptor set was obtained from a woman aged 40 to 50 in good health and CMV-seropositive.

The V gene is TRBV30, the J gene TRBJ1-3; TRBD1 might be the D (5 bases). The V end lost 4 bases, the J end lost 2 bases, and 15 bases lay between the germline ends. Germline CDR1 reads GTSNPN; CDR2 reads SVGIG (reference sequence). This CDR3 has 15 amino acids. CDR3 nucleotides: TGTGCCTGGACCAATGGGGGGGGAACTGGAAACACCATATATTTT. The encoded protein is CAWTNGGGTGNTIYF.

This clone has a handful of counts. The chain has TRBV6-5 and TRBJ2-7, with 10 bases fitting TRBD2. Germline V CDR1 and CDR2: MNHEY, SVGAGI. CDR3 length: 13 amino acids. As DNA, the CDR3 is TGTTCCTCCACTAGCGGGAATTCCTACGAGCAGTACTTC. It yields the protein CSSTSGNSYEQYF.

The rearrangement links TRBV11-3 to TRBJ1-1, with TRBD1 identical over 8 bases. V trimming: 6 bases; J trimming: 3 bases; junction bases outside the gene matches: 6. Germline CDR1 reads SGHNT; CDR2 reads YENEEA. The CDR3 sequence is 14 residues long. The CDR3: CASSRRGRDTEAFF. The DNA for the CDR3 is TGTGCCAGCAGTCGCAGGGGGCGGGACACTGAAGCTTTCTTT.

This clone turned up a few times. The chain couples TRBV4-1 to TRBJ1-1; a weak D match, TRBD1 (6 bases). V lost 0 bases and J 4 bases, leaving 24 bases between the germline ends. Germline V gene lookup returns CDR1 MGHRA and CDR2 YSYEKL. The CDR3 spans 19 residues. The CDR3 DNA is TGCGCCAGCAGCCAAGAGTTGAAGGGGGTAGTCGGTTTCGGCACTGAAGCTTTCTTT. Translation: CASSQELKGVVGFGTEAFF.

V is TRBV6-1 and J is TRBJ2-3; 7 bases are a match to TRBD1. The V and J ends lost 6 bases and 0 bases, in that order; junction bases with no gene match: 6. CDR3 length: 15 residues. Germline V lookup: CDR1 MNHNS, CDR2 SASEGT. The CDR3 nucleotides are TGTGCCAGCAGAGCCACAGGGGTCAGCACAGATACGCAGTATTTT. Amino acids: CASRATGVSTDTQYF.

CDR3 in DNA: TGTGCCAGCACGGGACAAAGAAACACCATATATTTT. Translated: CASTGQRNTIYF. V and J are TRBV2 and TRBJ1-3; maybe TRBD1 (6 bases). V lost 7 bases to trimming and J lost 5 bases, with 9 bases between them. Germline lookup yields CDR1 SNHLY and CDR2 FYNNEI. There are 12 residues in the CDR3.

This clone was counted a single time. The gene calls are TRBV6-6 and TRBJ1-1, with 7 bases lining up with TRBD1. The CDR3 is made up of 15 amino acids. The V segment lost 5 bases and the J segment 0 bases; nucleotides outside the gene matches: 6. The V gene's germline CDR1 is MNHNY and CDR2 SVGAGI (reference sequence). In nucleotides, the CDR3 is TGTGCCAGCAGTAAAAGACAGGGTATGAACACTGAAGCTTTCTTT. Its protein is CASSKRQGMNTEAFF.

This clone has just a few counts. The J gene is TRBJ1-5, the V gene TRBV11-2; D not resolved. V dropped 3 bases and J dropped 3 bases, with 3 bases sitting between them. The CDR3 runs 12 residues. CDR1 is SGHAT, CDR2 FQNNGV, per germline. The CDR3 region has the DNA TGTGCCAGCAGCTTCAACAATCAGCCCCAGCATTTT. Translating it yields CASSFNNQPQHF.

In its sample, this clone was seen once. J is TRBJ2-3 and V is TRBV5-6, with 13 bases identical to TRBD2. V dropped 4 bases and J dropped 1; count of bases not matched to a gene: 6. The CDR3 loop spans 17 amino acids. Germline CDR1 and CDR2: SGHDT and YYEEEE. The chain's CDR3 is CASSEGTSGARTDTQYF. The CDR3 bases are TGTGCCAGCAGCGAGGGGACTAGCGGGGCTCGCACAGATACGCAGTATTTT.

The rearrangement joins TRBV28 to TRBJ2-7; D possibly corresponds to TRBD2 (5 bases). This CDR3 region has 15 residues. Trimming pared 6 bases from V and 6 bases from J, leaving 21 bases between. In germline, CDR1 is MDHEN, CDR2 SYDVKM. The chain's CDR3 is CASRLPSPGVGEQYF. In DNA form, the CDR3 reads TGTGCCAGCAGACTTCCCTCCCCCGGGGTCGGCGAGCAGTACTTC.

This chain uses TRBV6-1 with TRBJ2-3; 8 nucleotides match TRBD2. Germline-derived CDR1 and CDR2 are MNHNS and SASEGT. This CDR3 region has 13 residues. V was clipped by 10 bases and J by 2 bases; unmatched bases: 5. Here the CDR3 reads CATRTSLTDTQYF. CDR3 nucleotide sequence: TGTGCCACGAGGACTAGCCTCACAGATACGCAGTATTTT.

The chain uses TRBV19 and TRBJ2-1; 8 nucleotides match TRBD1. Germline loops: CDR1 LNHDA, CDR2 SQIVND (reference sequence). The J segment lost 12 bases and the V segment lost 0 bases, leaving 7 bases of the junction unmatched. This CDR3 contains 14 residues. This CDR3 is CASSIDVQGTGQFF. The CDR3 nucleotides are TGTGCCAGTAGTATAGATGTACAGGGGACAGGGCAGTTCTTC.

The chain employs TRBV7-2 and TRBJ1-5; TRBD1 matches 7 bases. Germline assignment: CDR1 SGHTA and CDR2 FQGNSA. The CDR3 covers 15 residues. J was trimmed by 3 bases and V by 5 bases; bases with no gene match: 7. CDR3 sequence: CASSPQTGPNQPQHF. The DNA for the CDR3 is TGTGCCAGCAGCCCACAGACAGGGCCCAATCAGCCCCAGCATTTT.

The CDR3 loop reads CASQAGNYEQYF. CDR3 coding DNA: TGTGCCAGCCAGGCGGGAAACTACGAGCAGTACTTC. The chain employs TRBV6-6 and TRBJ2-7; possibly TRBD2 for D (6 bases). The CDR3 totals 12 residues. Trimming took off 8 bases at V and 3 bases at J, with 11 bases between the two ends. Germline V gene data show CDR1 as MNHNY and CDR2 as SVGAGI (reference sequence).

The CDR3 loop is CASSLGTGGTRPTGELFF. CDR3 in DNA: TGCGCCAGCAGCTTGGGGACAGGGGGCACCCGGCCCACCGGGGAGCTGTTTTTT. The chain combines TRBV5-1 with TRBJ2-2, with 11 bases that match TRBD1. Germline V gene lookup returns CDR1 SGHRS and CDR2 YFSETQ. V trimming: 0 bases; J trimming: 4 bases; junction bases outside the gene matches: 8. There are 18 residues in the CDR3.

This clone was detected once. This chain connects TRBV29-1 to TRBJ1-2; 7 bases agree with TRBD1. The germline gives CDR1 SQVTM, CDR2 ANQGSEA. The CDR3 contains 12 residues. Losses at the gene ends were 5 bases for V and 7 bases for J; bases not matched to a gene: 7. The CDR3 sequence: CSVSDRSFGYTF. CDR3 nucleotides: TGCAGCGTTTCGGACAGGTCTTTTGGCTACACCTTC. Full variable domain (outside the CDR3, taken from reference TRBV29-1 and TRBJ1-2): SAVISQKPSRDICQRGTSLTIQCQVDSQVTMMFWYRQQPGQSLTLIATANQGSEATYESGFVIDKFPISRPNLTFSTLTVSNMSPEDSSIYLCSVSDRSFGYTFGSGTRLTVV.

V gene TRBV28 combines with J gene TRBJ2-5, with 7 positions matching TRBD2. Germline trimming cut 7 bases from V and 5 bases from J; bases unmatched to any gene: 4. Germline V gives CDR1 MDHEN, CDR2 SYDVKM. There are 12 residues in the CDR3. CDR3 DNA: TGTGCCAGCAACCAAGCGGGGGAGACCCAGTACTTC. Protein product: CASNQAGETQYF.

The chain recombines TRBV5-6 with TRBJ2-1; TRBD2 matches 9 bases. The CDR3 sequence is 16 residues long. Per the germline V gene, CDR1 is SGHDT and CDR2 is YYEEEE. V was pared by 0 bases and J by 6 bases, with 7 bases of the junction left unmatched. CDR3 coding DNA: TGTGCCAGCAGCTTGGCGGGCCTAGCGGGGTTCAATGAGCAGTTCTTC. Translation gives CASSLAGLAGFNEQFF.

V and J are TRBV19 and TRBJ2-1; D may be TRBD1 (6 bases). This CDR3 contains 13 residues. Trimming took 2 bases from V and 5 from J, leaving 7 bases between them. Germline V gene lookup returns CDR1 LNHDA and CDR2 SQIVND (reference sequence). The CDR3 reads CASSINRDNEQFF. CDR3 coding DNA: TGTGCCAGTAGTATAAACAGGGACAATGAGCAGTTCTTC.

The J gene is TRBJ1-2, the V gene TRBV6-5; 9 bases map to TRBD1. Germline CDR1 MNHEY, CDR2 SVGAGI. The CDR3 extends over 15 amino acids. V was clipped by 6 bases and J by 14 bases; unmatched bases: 19. The CDR3 coding sequence is TGTGCCAGCAGGCTACGATCTGGGACAGGGTATGGGCAGACCTTC. This sequence encodes CASRLRSGTGYGQTF.

The V and J genes are TRBV7-2 and TRBJ2-3; TRBD2 aligns across 13 bases. Per germline, CDR1 SGHTA and CDR2 FQGNSA. This CDR3 has 16 residues. The V and J ends lost 5 bases and 5 bases, in that order; junction bases with no gene match: 7. The CDR3 reads CASSPLAGGLGDTQYF. The CDR3 DNA reads as TGTGCCAGCAGCCCACTAGCGGGGGGGCTTGGAGATACGCAGTATTTT.